Following are 14 T cell receptor beta chains from one sample sequenced in a study of T cells in Graves' hyperthyroidism and ophthalmopathy. Regions amplified from RNA transcripts were the TCR beta CDR3 regions. HTBI primers were employed in a first-round RT-PCR of the TCR CDR3. One entry per CDR3 protein, called by TCRdb with MiXCR from the multiplex PCR reads. The table has roughly 700,000 distinct CDR3 sequences, approximately 15% seen once; the top ten hold around 15%. The sequencing sample was made of blood. The origin of the receptors is a man between 45 and 60 years old with Graves' hyperthyroidism.

This clonotype occurred many times. The chain is built from TRBV30 and TRBJ1-5, with D hard to call. Germline V lookup: CDR1 GTSNPN, CDR2 SVGIG (reference sequence). V was shortened by 3 bases and J by 2 bases, with 11 bases between the two germline ends. The CDR3 totals 14 residues. The CDR3 here is CAWSIGSGNQPQHF. CDR3 DNA: TGTGCCTGGAGCATAGGGTCGGGCAATCAGCCCCAGCATTTT.

The table lists this clonotype with a few counts. This chain links TRBV7-2 with TRBJ2-1; perhaps D is TRBD1 or TRBD2 (5 bases each). The CDR3 loop spans 14 amino acids. The V gene's germline CDR1 is SGHTA and CDR2 FQGNSA. Trimming took 6 bases from V and 8 from J, leaving 17 bases between them. The CDR3 bases are TGTGCCAGCAGTGATCTAGAGGGGATGGATGAGCAGTTCTTC. As protein: CASSDLEGMDEQFF.

The genes are TRBV11-2 and TRBJ2-1; 14 bases fit TRBD2. Germline V gene lookup returns CDR1 SGHAT and CDR2 FQNNGV. V was pared by 2 bases and J by 4 bases, with 10 bases of the junction left unmatched. This CDR3 has 19 amino acids. CDR3 nucleotides: TGTGCCAGCAGCTTACATGGGACTAGCGGGAGTCCTAAATACAATGAGCAGTTCTTC. This sequence encodes CASSLHGTSGSPKYNEQFF.

This clonotype has a count of ten or more. J is TRBJ2-1 and V is TRBV7-9, with 12 positions matching TRBD2. V lost 5 bases to trimming and J lost 9 bases; unmatched junction nucleotides: 11. The CDR3 totals 16 residues. The V gene's germline CDR1 is SEHNR and CDR2 FQNEAQ (reference sequence). In DNA form, the CDR3 reads TGTGCCAGCAGCCCACCCCTAGCGGGAGGGCCCCTTGAGCAGTTCTTC. Its translation is CASSPPLAGGPLEQFF.

This clonotype was picked up many times. The chain employs TRBV9 and TRBJ2-1; D might be TRBD1 (6 bases). CDR1 is SGDLS, CDR2 YYNGEE, per germline. The germline V and J ends were trimmed by 0 bases and 4 bases, with 11 bases remaining between them. This CDR3 has 15 residues. The CDR3 region has the DNA TGTGCCAGCAGCGTAGCGGCAGGGGCTTACAATGAGCAGTTCTTC. This encodes CASSVAAGAYNEQFF.

As DNA, the CDR3 is TGCAGTGCTAGACCCGGGGAGTCCTACTACCAGTACTTC. This codes for CSARPGESYYQYF. V usage is TRBV20-1 and J usage is TRBJ2-7, with D possibly matching TRBD2 (5 bases). Germline V gene sequence: CDR1 DFQATT, CDR2 SNEGSKA (reference sequence). V was pared by 2 bases and J by 10 bases, with 18 bases between. The CDR3 covers 13 residues.

This clonotype was found a few times. V and J are TRBV10-2 and TRBJ1-6; D ambiguous. Between the trimmed V and J ends, which lost 3 bases and 4 bases, there was a span of 7 bases. The CDR3 totals 14 residues. Germline V CDR1 and CDR2: WSHSY, SAAADI. The CDR3 sequence is CASSDQSYNSPLHF. As DNA, the CDR3 is TGCGCCAGCAGTGACCAGTCATATAATTCACCCCTCCACTTT.

This clonotype appeared many times. This chain connects TRBV19 to TRBJ2-7; possibly TRBD2 for D (5 bases). The V end lost 8 bases, the J end lost 0 bases, and 8 bases lay between the germline ends. Germline loops: CDR1 LNHDA, CDR2 SQIVND (reference sequence). The CDR3 contains 12 residues. CDR3 bases: TGTGCCAGTGCCGGGGACTCCTACGAGCAGTACTTC. Its protein is CASAGDSYEQYF.

This clonotype has only a few counts. The CDR3 region has the DNA TGTGCCAGTAGTATTCAGGAGATGGAGACCCAGTACTTC. Translation: CASSIQEMETQYF. The J gene is TRBJ2-5, the V gene TRBV19; D is unresolved. CDR3 length: 13 residues. CDR1 and CDR2 from the germline V gene are LNHDA and SQIVND (reference sequence). The V end was cut by 3 bases, the J end by 5 bases, with 10 bases between.

V and J are TRBV2 and TRBJ2-5; no definite D call. The CDR3 spans 15 residues. CDR1 and CDR2 from the germline V gene are SNHLY and FYNNEI. The ends were cut back, 4 bases at V and 1 base at J, with 13 bases in the middle. The CDR3 bases are TGTGCCAGCAGTGGAATGTCCAGCAGCCAAGAGACCCAGTACTTC. Translation gives CASSGMSSSQETQYF.

This chain uses TRBV7-9 with TRBJ2-1; TRBD2 might be the D (5 bases). In germline, CDR1 is SEHNR, CDR2 FQNEAQ (reference sequence). The CDR3 consists of 14 residues. Trimming cost V 1 base and J 7 bases, with 11 bases left between them. CDR3 DNA sequence: TGTGCCAGCAGCTTAGAGGCGGACTCTAATGAGCAGTTCTTC. This translates into CASSLEADSNEQFF.

This clonotype has ten or more counts. The chain employs TRBV30 and TRBJ2-4; 7 bases agree with TRBD2. The CDR3 contains 12 residues. In germline, CDR1 is GTSNPN, CDR2 SVGIG (reference sequence). V lost 3 bases, J lost 8 bases, and 4 bases stayed unmatched. The CDR3 protein is CAWREGGDIQYF. The DNA of the CDR3 is TGTGCCTGGAGGGAGGGAGGGGACATTCAGTACTTC.

The chain has TRBV7-9 and TRBJ2-7; 9 bases match TRBD2. The germline V gene has CDR1 SEHNR and CDR2 FQNEAQ (reference sequence). Trimming removed 5 bases from V and 5 bases from J; junction bases left unmatched: 10. The CDR3 sequence is 15 residues long. Here the CDR3 reads CASSIIAGDLDEQYF. In DNA, the CDR3 is TGTGCCAGCAGCATCATAGCGGGAGATTTGGACGAGCAGTACTTC.

There are many counts of this clonotype. The genes are TRBV28 and TRBJ2-7; TRBD2 matches at 10 bases. The junction had 7 bases not matched to a gene; V was cut back by 2 bases and J by 3 bases. The length of the CDR3 is 16 residues. Germline values: CDR1 MDHEN, CDR2 SYDVKM. The chain's CDR3 is CASSLKRLAGFYEQYF. The CDR3 DNA is TGTGCCAGCAGTTTAAAAAGACTAGCGGGTTTCTACGAGCAGTACTTC.